The T cell receptor beta chain under discussion was sequenced for a study of post-analysis software for immune sequencing data. Comments on this clonotype: The target antigen is unknown.

Study results and caveats: In patients, about 5 TRBV segments were more frequent than in controls, with TRBV5-6, TRBV5-1 and TRBV20-1 among them.

TCR beta libraries were prepared from cDNA with unique molecular identifiers. One entry per CDR3 protein, called by TCRdb with MiXCR from the PCR reads. The sample yields around 700,000 distinct CDR3 sequences, approximately 59% seen once. Germline V CDR1 and CDR2: DFQATT, SNEGSKA (reference sequence). V shed 3 bases, J shed 1 base, and the junction held 6 bases outside the gene matches. The CDR3 extends over 15 amino acids. The chain recombines TRBV20-1 with TRBJ1-1, with 9 bases lining up with TRBD1. Sequenced sample: blood. The receptor's source is a girl aged 2 to 10 with multiple sclerosis. The CDR3 DNA follows: TGCAGTGCTAGTATACCGGGACAGGGGAACACTGAAGCTTTCTTT. It translates to CSASIPGQGNTEAFF.